This T cell receptor (beta chain) was obtained from a study of radiotherapy plus CTLA-4 blockade in lung cancer. The repertoire was sequenced with immunoSEQ multiplex PCR; TCRdb's copy has only in-frame clones and lacks some. The sample shows 84,000 or so clones, about 83% of them seen only once. This clone was counted a few times. CTLA-4 blockade using ipilimumab, together with focal radiation, was received by patients with chemo-refractory metastatic non-small-cell lung cancer. The CDR3 has 14 residues. V trimming: 5 bases; J trimming: 2 bases; junction bases outside the gene matches: 6. Germline lookup yields CDR1 KGHSH and CDR2 LQKENI.

The sequence derives from a human donor with non-small cell lung cancer that progressed on radiotherapy plus ipilimumab. The chain carries TRBV18 and TRBJ2-7; 7 nucleotides line up with TRBD1. This sample comprised peripheral blood, obtained from a patient treated with radiotherapy plus ipilimumab. The CDR3 nucleotides read TGTGCCAGCTCATGGCCGGGACAGACCTACGAGCAGTACTTC. It is translated as CASSWPGQTYEQYF.